The rows below give T cell receptor beta chains drawn from one sample of a study of T cell responses to AZD1222 COVID-19 vaccine. Here immunoSEQ multiplex PCR was the method, and the copy in TCRdb shows in-frame clones only, minus some. The sample lists about 120,000 clones, approximately 88% occurring once. Material: peripheral blood, obtained on day 0 of MenACWY control vaccination. These receptors were taken from an adult in good health. The CDR3 runs from the conserved cysteine through the conserved F or W. The D gene is left open where the match is weak. Part of the rows lack a size; the others show once, few, many or a class for expanded clones.

d_gene,abundance,j_gene,v_gene,CDR3nt,CDR3aa
TRBD2,few,TRBJ2-7,TRBV11-2,TGTGCCAGCAGCGGGACTAATCGGGGGTCCTACGAGCAGTACTTC,CASSGTNRGSYEQYF
NA,NA,TRBJ1-4,TRBV7-2,TGTGCCAGCAGCCTCAAGTCCAGGGCAACTAATGAAAAACTGTTTTTT,CASSLKSRATNEKLFF
NA,NA,TRBJ1-5,TRBV28,TGTGCCAGCAGTTTATACCAGGAGAGCAATCAGCCCCAGCATTTT,CASSLYQESNQPQHF
TRBD1,NA,TRBJ1-2,TRBV27,TGTGCCAGCAGTGGGGAACAGGGGGCAGTCCATGGCTACACCTTC,CASSGEQGAVHGYTF
NA,NA,TRBJ2-7,TRBV4-1,TGCGCCAGCAGCCAAATCTCTGGCGAGCAGTACTTC,CASSQISGEQYF
NA,NA,TRBJ1-3,TRBV15,TGTGCCACCAGCAGAGATAGCAACTCTGGAAACACCATATATTTT,CATSRDSNSGNTIYF
TRBD2,NA,TRBJ2-7,TRBV28,TGTGCCAGCGCTACTAGCGGGGGCTCCTACGAGCAGTACTTC,CASATSGGSYEQYF
TRBD1,NA,TRBJ1-4,TRBV18,TGTGCCAGCTCATCTCGGACAGGGGCGGAGGAAAAACTGTTTTTT,CASSSRTGAEEKLFF
NA,NA,TRBJ2-7,TRBV10-3,TGTGCCATCAGTGTATATCAGGGAGACTACGAGCAGTACTTC,CAISVYQGDYEQYF
TRBD2,NA,TRBJ2-2,TRBV28,TGTGCCAGCAGTTTATGGAGTAGCGGGAAGAACACCGGGGAGCTGTTTTTT,CASSLWSSGKNTGELFF
TRBD2,NA,TRBJ2-3,TRBV3-1/TRBV3-2,TGTGCCAGCAGCCAAGACACTGGGGGAGGGGATACGCAGTATTTT,CASSQDTGGGDTQYF
TRBD1,NA,TRBJ2-7,TRBV28,TGTGCCACCGAGGGGTTAGGGGGCCAGGAGCAGTACTTC,CATEGLGGQEQYF
NA,once,TRBJ1-1,TRBV9,TGTGCCAGCAGCGTAGGGGGGACCACTGAAGCTTTCTTT,CASSVGGTTEAFF
TRBD1,NA,TRBJ1-2,TRBV4-1,TGCGCCAGCAGCCAAGACCCGGGACAGGGTTTTAGCGATGGCTACACCTTC,CASSQDPGQGFSDGYTF
NA,NA,TRBJ2-2,TRBV4-1,TGCGCCAGCAGCCAAGTAATTCCGGGGGAGCTGTTTTTT,CASSQVIPGELFF
TRBD1,once,TRBJ1-1,TRBV29-1,TGCAGCGCCTTCTCCGGGACAGGGGGGACTGAAGCTTTCTTT,CSAFSGTGGTEAFF
NA,once,TRBJ1-4,TRBV19,TGTGCCAGTAGTGGAACTTGGGGGGCAACTAATGAAAAACTGTTTTTT,CASSGTWGATNEKLFF
NA,NA,TRBJ2-3,TRBV6-4,TGTGCCAGCAGTGAATTGGGGGATACGCAGTATTTT,CASSELGDTQYF
NA,NA,TRBJ2-1,TRBV4-2,TGTGCCAGCAGCCAAGATTGGGCTAGCCGGGGAGGTGAGCAGTTCTTC,CASSQDWASRGGEQFF
NA,NA,TRBJ2-3,TRBV27,TGTGCCAGCAATAAGAAACAGGGAGATACGCAGTATTTT,CASNKKQGDTQYF
NA,NA,TRBJ2-7,TRBV5-1,TGCGCCAGCAGCTCCCCACAGGGTTACGAGCAGTACTTC,CASSSPQGYEQYF
TRBD1,NA,TRBJ2-1,TRBV7-6,TGTGCCAGCAGCTCCGGGACAGGCTCCTACAATGAGCAGTTCTTC,CASSSGTGSYNEQFF
TRBD1,NA,TRBJ1-4,TRBV18,TGTGCCAGCTCCATCCGGGGACAGAAAATTGAAAAACTGTTTTTT,CASSIRGQKIEKLFF